This T cell receptor (beta chain) came from a study of control samples from healthy donors and cancer patients. Produced via immunoSEQ multiplex PCR; TCRdb's table is partial and in-frame only. The table shows about 170,000 clones, with approximately 92% occurring only once. The germline gives CDR1 SGHRS, CDR2 YFSETQ. This CDR3 has 16 residues. V was shortened by 0 bases and J by 3 bases, with 16 bases between the two germline ends. The chain combines TRBV5-1 with TRBJ2-7; D ambiguous. This clonotype was obtained from a woman between 55 and 75 years old in good health. Sequencing was carried out using blood. CDR3: CASSLAFGGEVYEQYF. The CDR3 coding sequence is TGCGCCAGCAGCTTGGCCTTTGGCGGAGAAGTCTACGAGCAGTACTTC.